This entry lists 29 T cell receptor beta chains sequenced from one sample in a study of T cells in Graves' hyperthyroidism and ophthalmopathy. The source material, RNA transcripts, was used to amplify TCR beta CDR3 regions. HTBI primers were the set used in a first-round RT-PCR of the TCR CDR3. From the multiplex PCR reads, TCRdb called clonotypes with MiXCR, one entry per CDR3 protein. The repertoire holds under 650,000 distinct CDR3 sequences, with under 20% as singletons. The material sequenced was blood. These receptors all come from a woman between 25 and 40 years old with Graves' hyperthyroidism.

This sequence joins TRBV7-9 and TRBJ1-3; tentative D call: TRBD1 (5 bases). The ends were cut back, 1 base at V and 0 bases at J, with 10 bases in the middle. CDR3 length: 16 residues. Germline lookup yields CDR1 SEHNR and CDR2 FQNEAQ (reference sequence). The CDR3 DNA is TGTGCCAGCAGCTTAGGACAGCCTCACTCTGGAAACACCATATATTTT. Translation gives CASSLGQPHSGNTIYF.

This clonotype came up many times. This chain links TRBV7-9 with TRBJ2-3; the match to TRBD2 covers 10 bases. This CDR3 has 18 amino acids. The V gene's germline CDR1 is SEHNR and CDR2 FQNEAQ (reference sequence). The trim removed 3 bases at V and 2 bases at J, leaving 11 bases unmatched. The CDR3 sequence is CASSFTVLTSGITDTQYF. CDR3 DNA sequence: TGTGCCAGCAGCTTTACGGTCCTTACTAGCGGGATCACAGATACGCAGTATTTT. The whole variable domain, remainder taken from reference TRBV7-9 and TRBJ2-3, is DTGVSQNPRHKITKRGQNVTFRCDPISEHNRLYWYRQTLGQGPEFLTYFQNEAQLEKSRLLSDRFSAERPKGSFSTLEIQRTEQGDSAMYLCASSFTVLTSGITDTQYFGPGTRLTVL.

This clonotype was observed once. The CDR3, as DNA: TGTGCCAGTGCTCTGTCATTAAGGAACGAGCAGTACTTC. This codes for CASALSLRNEQYF. The rearrangement joins TRBV19 to TRBJ2-7; D not resolved. Germline CDR1 reads LNHDA; CDR2 reads SQIVND (reference sequence). V lost 8 bases and J 5 bases, leaving 16 bases between the germline ends. The CDR3 runs to 13 residues.

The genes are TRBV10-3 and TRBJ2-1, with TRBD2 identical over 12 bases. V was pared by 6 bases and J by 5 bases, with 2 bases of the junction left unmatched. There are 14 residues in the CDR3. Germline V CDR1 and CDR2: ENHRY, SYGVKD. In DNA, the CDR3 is TGTGCCATCAGCGCTAGCGGGAGGGACAATGAGCAGTTCTTC. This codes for CAISASGRDNEQFF.

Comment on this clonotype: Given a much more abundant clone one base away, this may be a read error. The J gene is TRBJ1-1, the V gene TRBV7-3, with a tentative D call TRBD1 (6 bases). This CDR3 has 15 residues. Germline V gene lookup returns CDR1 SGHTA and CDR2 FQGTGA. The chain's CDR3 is CARSRKGGEVTEAFF. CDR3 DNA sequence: TGTGCCCGCAGCCGTAAAGGGGGGGAGGTGACTGAAGCTTTCTTT.

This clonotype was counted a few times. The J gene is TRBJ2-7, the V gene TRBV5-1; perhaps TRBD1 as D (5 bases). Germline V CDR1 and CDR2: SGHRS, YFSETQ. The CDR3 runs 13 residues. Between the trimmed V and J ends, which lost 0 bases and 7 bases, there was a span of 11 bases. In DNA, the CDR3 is TGCGCCAGCAGCTTGGAAGGGAAGGGGGAGCAGTACTTC. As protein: CASSLEGKGEQYF.

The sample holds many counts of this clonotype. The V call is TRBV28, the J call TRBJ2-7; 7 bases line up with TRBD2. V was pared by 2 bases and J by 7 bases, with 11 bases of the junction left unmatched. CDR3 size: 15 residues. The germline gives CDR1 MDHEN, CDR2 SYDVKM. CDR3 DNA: TGTGCCAGCAGTTTAGCTCGGACTAGTTCGGATGAGCAGTACTTC. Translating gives CASSLARTSSDEQYF.

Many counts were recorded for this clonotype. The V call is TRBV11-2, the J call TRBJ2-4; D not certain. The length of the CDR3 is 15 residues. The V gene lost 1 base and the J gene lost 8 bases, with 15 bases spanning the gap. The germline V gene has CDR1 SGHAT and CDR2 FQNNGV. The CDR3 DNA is TGTGCCAGCAGCTTAGGGGGATCCTATCGGGACATTCAGTACTTC. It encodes CASSLGGSYRDIQYF.

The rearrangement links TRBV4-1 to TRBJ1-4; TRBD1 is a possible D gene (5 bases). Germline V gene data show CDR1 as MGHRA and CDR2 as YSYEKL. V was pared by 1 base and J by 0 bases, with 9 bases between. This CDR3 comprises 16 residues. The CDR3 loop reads CASSQVGGTTNEKLFF. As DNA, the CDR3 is TGCGCCAGCAGCCAAGTGGGGGGAACAACTAATGAAAAACTGTTTTTT.

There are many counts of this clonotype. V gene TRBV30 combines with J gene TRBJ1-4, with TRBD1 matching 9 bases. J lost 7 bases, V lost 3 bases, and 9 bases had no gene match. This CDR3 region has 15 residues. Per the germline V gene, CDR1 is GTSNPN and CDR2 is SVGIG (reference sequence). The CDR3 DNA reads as TGTGCCTGGAGGGCTCCCGGGACAGGGCGTGAAAAACTGTTTTTT. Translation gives CAWRAPGTGREKLFF.

This CDR3 reads CASSSRDRASYEQYF. The CDR3 DNA sequence: TGTGCCAGCAGCTCCCGGGACAGGGCCTCCTACGAGCAGTACTTC. J is TRBJ2-7 and V is TRBV11-1, with 9 bases lining up with TRBD1. There are 15 residues in the CDR3. The junction had 4 bases not matched to a gene; V was cut back by 4 bases and J by 0 bases. The germline V gene has CDR1 SGHAT and CDR2 FQDESV (reference sequence).

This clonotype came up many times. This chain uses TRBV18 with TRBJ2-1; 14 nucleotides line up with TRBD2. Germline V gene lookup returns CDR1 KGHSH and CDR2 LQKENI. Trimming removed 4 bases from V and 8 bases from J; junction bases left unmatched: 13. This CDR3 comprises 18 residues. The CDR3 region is CASSHGTSGSRIVDEQFF. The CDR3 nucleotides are TGTGCCAGCTCACACGGGACTAGCGGGAGTAGAATAGTAGATGAGCAGTTCTTC.

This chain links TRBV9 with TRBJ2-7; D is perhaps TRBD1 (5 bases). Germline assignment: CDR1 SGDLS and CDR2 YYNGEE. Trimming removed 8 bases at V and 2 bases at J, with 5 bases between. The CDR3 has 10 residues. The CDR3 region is CARTAYEQYF. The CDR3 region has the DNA TGTGCCAGGACAGCCTACGAGCAGTACTTC.

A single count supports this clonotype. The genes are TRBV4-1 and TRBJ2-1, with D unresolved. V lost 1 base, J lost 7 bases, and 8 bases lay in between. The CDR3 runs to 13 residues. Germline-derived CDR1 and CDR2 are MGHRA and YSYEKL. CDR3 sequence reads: CASSQGTRNEQFF. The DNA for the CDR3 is TGCGCCAGCAGCCAAGGTACAAGAAATGAGCAGTTCTTC.

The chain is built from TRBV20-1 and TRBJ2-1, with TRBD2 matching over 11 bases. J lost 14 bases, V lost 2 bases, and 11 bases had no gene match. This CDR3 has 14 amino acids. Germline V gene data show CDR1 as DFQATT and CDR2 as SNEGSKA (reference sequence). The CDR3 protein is CSARSGTSGLRKFF. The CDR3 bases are TGCAGTGCTAGAAGCGGGACTAGCGGACTGAGAAAGTTCTTC.

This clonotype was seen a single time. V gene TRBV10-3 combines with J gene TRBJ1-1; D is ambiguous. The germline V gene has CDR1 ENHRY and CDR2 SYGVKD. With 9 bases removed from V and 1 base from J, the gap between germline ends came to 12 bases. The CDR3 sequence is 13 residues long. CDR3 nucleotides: TGTGCCATGTCCGGGAGCTCGAACACTGAAGCTTTCTTT. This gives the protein CAMSGSSNTEAFF.

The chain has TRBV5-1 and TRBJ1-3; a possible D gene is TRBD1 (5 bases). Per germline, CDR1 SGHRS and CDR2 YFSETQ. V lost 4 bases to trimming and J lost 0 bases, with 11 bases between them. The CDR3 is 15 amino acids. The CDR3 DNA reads TGCGCCAGCAGCCGAGGGGCCGGCTCTGGAAACACCATATATTTT. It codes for CASSRGAGSGNTIYF.

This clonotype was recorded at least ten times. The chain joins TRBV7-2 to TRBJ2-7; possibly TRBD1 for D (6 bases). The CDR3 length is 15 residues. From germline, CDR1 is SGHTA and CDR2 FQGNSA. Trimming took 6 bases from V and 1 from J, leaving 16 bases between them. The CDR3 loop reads CASRPGARSSYEQYF. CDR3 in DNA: TGTGCCAGCAGACCAGGGGCCCGATCTTCCTACGAGCAGTACTTC.

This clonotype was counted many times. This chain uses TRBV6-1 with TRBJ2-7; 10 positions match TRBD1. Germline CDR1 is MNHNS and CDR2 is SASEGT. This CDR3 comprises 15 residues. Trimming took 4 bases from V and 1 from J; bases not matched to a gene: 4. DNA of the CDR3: TGTGCCAGCAGTGCGACAGGGGGCCCTTCCTACGAGCAGTACTTC. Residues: CASSATGGPSYEQYF.

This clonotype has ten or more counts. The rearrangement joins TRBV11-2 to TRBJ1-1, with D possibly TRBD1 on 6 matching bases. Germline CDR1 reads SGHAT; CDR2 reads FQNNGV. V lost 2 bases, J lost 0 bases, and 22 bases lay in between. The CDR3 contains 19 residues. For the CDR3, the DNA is TGTGCCAGCAGCTTAATTAGACTAATGACAGGAGTAATGAACACTGAAGCTTTCTTT. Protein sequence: CASSLIRLMTGVMNTEAFF.

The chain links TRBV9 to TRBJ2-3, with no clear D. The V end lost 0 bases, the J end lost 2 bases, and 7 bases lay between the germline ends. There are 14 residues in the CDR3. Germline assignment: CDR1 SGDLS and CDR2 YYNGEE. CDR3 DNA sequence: TGTGCCAGCAGCGTAGGTAGCACCACAGATACGCAGTATTTT. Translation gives CASSVGSTTDTQYF.

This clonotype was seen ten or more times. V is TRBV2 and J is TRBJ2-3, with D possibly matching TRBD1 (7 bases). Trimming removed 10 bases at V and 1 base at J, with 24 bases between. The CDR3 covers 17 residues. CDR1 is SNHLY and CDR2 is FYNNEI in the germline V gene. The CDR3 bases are TGTGCCATCATCCGATACGGTGACAGGGAGGGCACAGATACGCAGTATTTT. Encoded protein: CAIIRYGDREGTDTQYF.

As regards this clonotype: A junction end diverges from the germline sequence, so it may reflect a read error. The CDR3 region has the DNA TGTGCCAGCAGCGAAGCCGGGCCCTACGAGCAGTACTTC. It translates to CASSEAGPYEQYF. V and J are TRBV6-1 and TRBJ2-7, with D hard to call. Germline assignment: CDR1 MNHNS and CDR2 SASEGT. There are 13 residues in the CDR3.

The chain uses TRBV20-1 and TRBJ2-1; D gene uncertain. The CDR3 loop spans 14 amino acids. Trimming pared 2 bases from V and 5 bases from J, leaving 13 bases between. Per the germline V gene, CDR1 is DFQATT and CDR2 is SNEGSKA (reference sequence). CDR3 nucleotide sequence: TGCAGTGCTAGACGTCGAGGAATCCACAATGAGCAGTTCTTC. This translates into CSARRRGIHNEQFF.

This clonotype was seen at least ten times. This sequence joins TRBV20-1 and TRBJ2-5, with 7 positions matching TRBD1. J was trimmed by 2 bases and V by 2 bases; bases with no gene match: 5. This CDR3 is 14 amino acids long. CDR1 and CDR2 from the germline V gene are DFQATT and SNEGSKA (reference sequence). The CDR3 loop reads CSARLFRGQETQYF. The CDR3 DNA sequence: TGCAGTGCTAGACTATTCAGGGGGCAAGAGACCCAGTACTTC.

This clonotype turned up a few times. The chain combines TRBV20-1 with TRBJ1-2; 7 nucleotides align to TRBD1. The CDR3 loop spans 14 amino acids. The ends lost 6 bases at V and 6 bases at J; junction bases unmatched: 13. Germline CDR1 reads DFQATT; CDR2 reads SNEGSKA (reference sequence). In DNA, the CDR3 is TGCAGTGCCGAGTCGTTGGACAGGCGAAATGGCTACACCTTC. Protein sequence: CSAESLDRRNGYTF.

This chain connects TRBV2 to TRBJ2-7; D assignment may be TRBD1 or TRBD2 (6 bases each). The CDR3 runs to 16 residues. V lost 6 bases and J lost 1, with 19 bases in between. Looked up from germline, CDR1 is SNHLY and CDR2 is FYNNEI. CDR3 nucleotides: TGTGCCAGCAGCTTGGGGGGCTTCGGGAAATCCTACGAGCAGTACTTC. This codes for CASSLGGFGKSYEQYF. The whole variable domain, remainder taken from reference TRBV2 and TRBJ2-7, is EPEVTQTPSHQVTQMGQEVILRCVPISNHLYFYWYRQILGQKVEFLVSFYNNEISEKSEIFDDQFSVERPDGSNFTLKIRSTKLEDSAMYFCASSLGGFGKSYEQYFGPGTRLTVT.

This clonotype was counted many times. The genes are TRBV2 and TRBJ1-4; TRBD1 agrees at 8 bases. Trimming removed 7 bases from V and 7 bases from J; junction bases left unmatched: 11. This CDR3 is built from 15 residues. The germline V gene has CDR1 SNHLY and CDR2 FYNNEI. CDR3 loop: CASTRLTGQAEKLFF. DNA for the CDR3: TGTGCCAGCACCCGTCTGACGGGACAGGCTGAAAAACTGTTTTTT.

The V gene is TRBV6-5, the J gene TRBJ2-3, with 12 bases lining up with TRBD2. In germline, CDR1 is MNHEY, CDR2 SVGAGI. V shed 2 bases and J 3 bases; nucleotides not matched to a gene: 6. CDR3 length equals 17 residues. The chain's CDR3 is CASSYGTSGRLTDTQYF. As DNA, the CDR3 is TGTGCCAGCAGTTACGGAACTAGCGGGAGGTTGACAGATACGCAGTATTTT.